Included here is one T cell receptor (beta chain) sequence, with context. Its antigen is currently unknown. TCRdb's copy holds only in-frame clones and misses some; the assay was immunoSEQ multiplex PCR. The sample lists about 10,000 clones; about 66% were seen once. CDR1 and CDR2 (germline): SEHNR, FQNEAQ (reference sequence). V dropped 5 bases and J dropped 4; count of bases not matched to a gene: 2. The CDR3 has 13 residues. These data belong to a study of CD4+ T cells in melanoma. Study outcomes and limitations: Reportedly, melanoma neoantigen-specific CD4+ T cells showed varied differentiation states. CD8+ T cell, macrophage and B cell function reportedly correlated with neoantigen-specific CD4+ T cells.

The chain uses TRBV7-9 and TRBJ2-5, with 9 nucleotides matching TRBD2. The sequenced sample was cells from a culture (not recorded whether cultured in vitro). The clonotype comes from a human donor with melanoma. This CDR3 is CASSMGLAETQYF. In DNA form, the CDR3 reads TGTGCCAGCAGCATGGGACTAGCAGAGACCCAGTACTTC.